This entry features one T cell receptor beta chain sequence. Its binding antigen is unknown. No qualities accompany the bases; no much larger clone lies one base away. From V the trimming removes 5 bases and from J it removes 7 bases, while the gene matches leave 2 bases of the junction unaccounted for. Via the germline V gene (reference sequence), CDR1 is SGHKS and CDR2 YYEKEE. Spanning cysteine to phenylalanine, the CDR3 consists of 14 amino acids. Only the CDR3 region is kept as DNA, spanning 42 bases read in frame from base 1. This specimen comes from a study of blood T cell repertoires in COVID-19 (dated by TCRdb to 2020 to 2021). For context, the study as a whole: Samples from collaborators originated in the United States, Italy and Spain and spanned both the acute and convalescent phases of COVID-19. The material from the prospective study consisted of cDNA or gDNA derived from T cells, B-cell-depleted T cells, or PBMCs. The dataset comprised deeply sampled blood TCRbeta repertoires from subjects exposed to, actively infected with, or recovered from COVID-19. A freely available public database, intended as a resource for researchers studying the immune response to SARS-CoV-2, is where the repertoires were released. The samples were drawn from two sources: the first 160 participants of the ongoing ImmuneRACE study, and 1,200 or so subjects contributed by 6 global collaborators. Nearly every sample came with metadata listing a de-identified subject ID, COVID-19 status, age in years and sex. Where HLA class I and class II types were available, the types were taken from metadata supplied by the sample provider, not from assay-based typing.

TCRbeta CDR3 regions were amplified from genomic DNA by means of the immunoSEQ Assay, a bias-controlled multiplex PCR. The original pipeline was this. Nucleated cell counts per sample were estimated from amplification of reference gene primers within the assay. Sequence reads were collapsed and filtered to measure the absolute abundance of every unique TCRbeta CDR3 rearrangement. Productive Simpson clonality was computed per sample as the square root of Simpson's diversity index over productive rearrangements. TCRdb obtained this table from immuneACCESS and retained in-frame rearrangements with V and J assigned. These tables miss some clones; where compared with another copy, unresolved V genes account for less than half of the shortfall, and the remainder is unexplained. That table gives V, J and clone size, and the DNA gave D and trimming. The sample table lists under 120,000 clones, 85% to 90% of them with a count of one. Approximately 30% of the sample is taken by the ten largest.

The study at large found these results: Clinical and demographic metadata were provided uncurated, with the amount varying by source and participant.

Collaborating institutions collected whole blood in K2EDTA tubes following their own protocols. For TCRbeta analysis, collaborators shipped samples in one of three forms: frozen whole blood, isolated PBMCs, or DNA extracted from either of those sample types. This clonotype was sampled from a woman over 75 with acute or convalescent COVID-19. Sequenced sample: peripheral blood. The rearrangement joined TRBV5-5 to TRBJ1-6, and TRBD1 aligns with 11 junction nucleotides. The base sequence is TGTGCCAGCAGGGACAGGGGGCCGAATTCACCCCTCCACTTT. This yields the protein CASRDRGPNSPLHF.